This is a list of T cell receptor beta chains from one sample in a study of response to subunit inactivated influenza vaccine. Each CDR3 protein gets one entry after TCRdb re-called the RT-PCR reads with MiXCR. The sample includes approximately 530,000 distinct CDR3 sequences, 13% of them seen just once. The sample was PBMCs from blood, taken more than 35 days after vaccination. All receptors derive from a man aged 50-60 years who received an inactivated influenza vaccine. CDR3s include the opening cysteine and the closing phenylalanine or tryptophan.

J gene	V gene	CDR3 protein
TRBJ2-3	TRBV5-1	CASSLVGSATDTQYF
TRBJ2-5	TRBV24-1	CATSAFREGREETQYF
TRBJ2-2	TRBV5-1	CASSSGSAINTGELFF
TRBJ2-1	TRBV28	CASISMSSYNEQFF
TRBJ2-1	TRBV12-3/TRBV12-4	CASSQLRWTSGRAGYNEQFF
TRBJ2-7	TRBV20-1	CSAPRQGAGEQYF
TRBJ2-3	TRBV5-5	CASSEGIGADTQYF
TRBJ2-1	TRBV20-1	CSAIGGTSGSSYNEQFF
TRBJ2-7	TRBV5-8	CASSKTGAFSYEQYF
TRBJ2-2	TRBV5-1	CASSLDTISTGELFF
TRBJ2-5	TRBV7-6	CASGPGFEETQYF
TRBJ1-2	TRBV6-1	CASSSPGQGEGYTF
TRBJ1-5	TRBV7-8	CASRPDGGLYQPQHF
TRBJ2-3	TRBV5-1	CASSLGAAGGTDTQYF
TRBJ2-1	TRBV7-9	CASSYYNNEQFF
TRBJ2-6	TRBV4-2	CASSQDYSGANVLTF
TRBJ2-7	TRBV24-1	CATSDPNSGFPYEQYF
TRBJ1-2	TRBV20-1	CSARDGGYGYTF
TRBJ1-1	TRBV5-5	CASSSRGVIDTESFF
TRBJ1-5	TRBV10-2	CASSEVQGALSNQPQHF
TRBJ2-5	TRBV5-5	CASSLAGHSGETQYF
TRBJ2-1	TRBV28	CASSPPWRGSSYNEQFF
TRBJ2-3	TRBV12-3/TRBV12-4	CASSLGLAGAVDTQYF
TRBJ2-7	TRBV29-1	CSARDSQYEQYF
TRBJ1-1	TRBV29-1	CSVGRQGEAFF
TRBJ1-4	TRBV25-1	CASRDTGSNEKLFF
TRBJ2-3	TRBV5-6	CASRFGLASTDTQYF
TRBJ1-1	TRBV5-1	CASSLDTGPKGVAFF
TRBJ1-2	TRBV6-2/TRBV6-3	CATGDRRDGYTF
TRBJ2-7	TRBV5-1	CASSLGDRAPYEQYF
TRBJ2-1	TRBV5-1	CASSLEAVSDEQFF
TRBJ2-5	TRBV20-1	CSAYLGGQETQYF
TRBJ2-2	TRBV20-1	CSARDGAGSTGELFF
TRBJ2-2	TRBV20-1	CSARRDGRWNTGELFF
TRBJ2-3	TRBV12-3/TRBV12-4	CASSPRLAGATDTQYF
TRBJ2-5	TRBV7-9	CASSGTGEETQYF
TRBJ2-1	TRBV5-1	CASSSLQGAGVQFF
TRBJ2-3	TRBV9	CASSSGLAGGRVTDTQYF
TRBJ1-1	TRBV20-1	CSASETGNTEAFF
TRBJ2-1	TRBV12-3/TRBV12-4	CASSLEGGGVYNEQFF
TRBJ2-5	TRBV6-5	CASSYTGTPQETQYF
TRBJ1-4	TRBV3-1	CASSPGLSNEKLFF
TRBJ1-1	TRBV15	CATRRGPERTNTEAFF
TRBJ1-5	TRBV5-5	CASSLGPWRDNQPQHF
TRBJ2-7	TRBV20-1	CSARSNRDSEQYF
TRBJ2-1	TRBV12-3/TRBV12-4	CASSMRGPYNEQFF
TRBJ1-2	TRBV12-3/TRBV12-4	CASSFTDYGYTF